These T cell receptor beta chains were read from a single sample in a study of blood T cell repertoires in COVID-19. Assay: immunoSEQ multiplex PCR; the TCRdb copy retains only in-frame clones and omits some. The sample consists of 210,000 or so clones, about 89% of them appearing once. Source material: peripheral blood. These TCRs come from a woman aged 40 to 50 with acute or convalescent COVID-19. Each CDR3 is given with its conserved first and last residue. D genes are given only for firm matches. The size entry is marked missing in some rows and otherwise reads once, few, many or a size class.

v_gene: TRBV6-4
abundance: few
d_gene: TRBD2
j_gene: TRBJ2-5
CDR3aa: CASSVTSGGRETQYF
CDR3nt: TGTGCCAGCAGTGTAACTAGCGGGGGACGGGAGACCCAGTACTTC

v_gene: TRBV28
abundance: NA
d_gene: TRBD1
j_gene: TRBJ1-5
CDR3aa: CASSPRGQGEYQPQHF
CDR3nt: TGTGCCAGCAGTCCACGGGGACAGGGAGAGTATCAGCCCCAGCATTTT

v_gene: TRBV7-2
abundance: NA
d_gene: TRBD1
j_gene: TRBJ1-1
CDR3aa: CASRAGQGRAEAFF
CDR3nt: TGTGCCAGCAGAGCGGGACAGGGGAGGGCTGAAGCTTTCTTT

v_gene: TRBV2
abundance: NA
d_gene: NA
j_gene: TRBJ1-2
CDR3aa: CASTQRVANYGYTF
CDR3nt: TGTGCCAGCACCCAGAGGGTTGCTAACTATGGCTACACCTTC

v_gene: TRBV19
abundance: NA
d_gene: NA
j_gene: TRBJ1-5
CDR3aa: CASSMSGVGTTYSNQPQHF
CDR3nt: TGTGCCAGTAGTATGTCGGGCGTTGGGACAACATATAGCAATCAGCCCCAGCATTTT

v_gene: TRBV19
abundance: once
d_gene: TRBD2
j_gene: TRBJ2-1
CDR3aa: CASRVAGGPYEQFF
CDR3nt: TGTGCCAGTAGAGTAGCGGGGGGGCCCTATGAGCAGTTCTTC

v_gene: TRBV10-3
abundance: NA
d_gene: TRBD1
j_gene: TRBJ1-4
CDR3aa: CAIRPGTGGDEKLFF
CDR3nt: TGTGCCATCAGACCAGGGACAGGAGGAGATGAAAAACTGTTTTTT

v_gene: TRBV19
abundance: NA
d_gene: NA
j_gene: TRBJ1-2
CDR3aa: CASSMDKGTGGGYTF
CDR3nt: TGTGCCAGTAGTATGGATAAAGGGACCGGGGGTGGCTACACCTTC

v_gene: TRBV5-8
abundance: NA
d_gene: TRBD1
j_gene: TRBJ2-3
CDR3aa: CASSHRGRPTDTQYF
CDR3nt: TGTGCCAGCAGCCACAGGGGGCGACCCACAGATACGCAGTATTTT

v_gene: TRBV12-5
abundance: NA
d_gene: TRBD1
j_gene: TRBJ1-1
CDR3aa: CASGLPGGTEAFF
CDR3nt: TGTGCTAGTGGTTTGCCAGGGGGCACTGAAGCTTTCTTT

v_gene: TRBV5-4
abundance: NA
d_gene: NA
j_gene: TRBJ2-1
CDR3aa: CASSSKTSDNEQFF
CDR3nt: TGTGCCAGCAGCTCGAAGACTAGTGACAATGAGCAGTTCTTC